These T cell receptor beta chains were read from a single sample in a study of pediatric ulcerative colitis. The assay was immunoSEQ multiplex PCR, and TCRdb's table has in-frame clones only and misses some. The data hold 5,500 to 7,000 clones, with roughly 90% observed a single time. The sequenced sample was blood. The receptor source for this set is a girl between 10 and 17 years old who was a control in a study of pediatric ulcerative colitis. Each CDR3 is given with its conserved first and last residue. D genes are given only for firm matches. Clone size is given for some rows only: seen once, a few or many times, or a class if the clone is expanded.

abundance: few
d_gene: NA
j_gene: TRBJ2-7
v_gene: TRBV7-8
CDR3aa: CASSSSGREQYF
CDR3nt: TGTGCCAGCAGCTCGTCAGGGCGCGAGCAGTACTTC

abundance: NA
d_gene: NA
j_gene: TRBJ2-1
v_gene: TRBV11-2
CDR3aa: CASSLDSTSYNEQFF
CDR3nt: TGTGCCAGCAGCTTAGATTCGACTTCCTACAATGAGCAGTTCTTC

abundance: NA
d_gene: NA
j_gene: TRBJ2-1
v_gene: TRBV15
CDR3aa: CATSRDQASPFF
CDR3nt: TGTGCCACCAGCAGAGATCAAGCATCCCCGTTCTTC

abundance: NA
d_gene: NA
j_gene: TRBJ1-5
v_gene: TRBV4-2
CDR3aa: CASSQGGNQPQHF
CDR3nt: TGTGCCAGCAGCCAAGGAGGAAATCAGCCCCAGCATTTT

abundance: NA
d_gene: NA
j_gene: TRBJ1-5
v_gene: TRBV28
CDR3aa: CAIESRDWSQHF
CDR3nt: TGTGCCATCGAGTCCCGAGACTGGTCCCAGCATTTT

abundance: few
d_gene: TRBD1
j_gene: TRBJ2-7
v_gene: TRBV5-1
CDR3aa: CASSKTGEVDEQYF
CDR3nt: TGCGCCAGCAGCAAGACAGGGGAGGTCGACGAGCAGTACTTC

abundance: few
d_gene: NA
j_gene: TRBJ1-3
v_gene: TRBV10-1
CDR3aa: CASSDRSSGNTIYF
CDR3nt: TGCGCCAGCAGTGATCGAAGCTCTGGAAACACCATATATTTT

abundance: once
d_gene: NA
j_gene: TRBJ1-1
v_gene: TRBV5-1
CDR3aa: CASSLEGRGWTEAFF
CDR3nt: TGCGCCAGCAGCTTGGAGGGGCGCGGATGGACTGAAGCTTTCTTT

abundance: NA
d_gene: TRBD1
j_gene: TRBJ2-2
v_gene: TRBV5-1
CDR3aa: CASSLNRGDAGELFF
CDR3nt: TGCGCCAGCAGCCTAAACAGGGGGGACGCCGGGGAGCTGTTTTTT

abundance: NA
d_gene: NA
j_gene: TRBJ2-1
v_gene: TRBV12-5
CDR3aa: CASGLAGVYNEQFF
CDR3nt: TGTGCTAGTGGTTTGGCGGGAGTCTACAATGAGCAGTTCTTC

abundance: few
d_gene: TRBD1
j_gene: TRBJ1-5
v_gene: TRBV18
CDR3aa: CASSDRDRGLGGNQPQHF
CDR3nt: TGTGCCAGCTCAGACCGGGACAGGGGGCTAGGAGGCAATCAGCCCCAGCATTTT

abundance: NA
d_gene: NA
j_gene: TRBJ2-3
v_gene: TRBV10-2
CDR3aa: CASSERMGSSTDTQYF
CDR3nt: TGCGCCAGCAGTGAACGGATGGGCTCTAGCACAGATACGCAGTATTTT

abundance: NA
d_gene: TRBD1
j_gene: TRBJ2-7
v_gene: TRBV4-1
CDR3aa: CASSFRDRGYEQYF
CDR3nt: TGCGCCAGCAGCTTCCGGGACAGGGGCTACGAGCAGTACTTC

abundance: NA
d_gene: TRBD2
j_gene: TRBJ2-7
v_gene: TRBV13
CDR3aa: CASSAPLREGLNEQYF
CDR3nt: TGTGCCAGCAGCGCTCCCTTGCGGGAGGGCCTGAACGAGCAGTACTTC

abundance: NA
d_gene: NA
j_gene: TRBJ2-3
v_gene: TRBV10-2
CDR3aa: CATSGQGTDTQYF
CDR3nt: TGCGCCACCTCGGGGCAGGGGACAGATACGCAGTATTTT

abundance: NA
d_gene: TRBD1
j_gene: TRBJ2-5
v_gene: TRBV5-6
CDR3aa: CASSLGQGQETQYF
CDR3nt: TGTGCCAGCAGCCTCGGACAGGGTCAAGAGACCCAGTACTTC

abundance: NA
d_gene: TRBD1
j_gene: TRBJ2-1
v_gene: TRBV27
CDR3aa: CASSSAGGEGLRYNEQFF
CDR3nt: TGTGCCAGCAGTTCGGCAGGGGGCGAAGGTTTGAGGTACAATGAGCAGTTCTTC

abundance: NA
d_gene: TRBD2
j_gene: TRBJ2-1
v_gene: TRBV6-1
CDR3aa: CASSELTSEWGEQFF
CDR3nt: TGTGCCAGCAGTGAATTAACTAGCGAGTGGGGTGAGCAGTTCTTC

abundance: NA
d_gene: TRBD2
j_gene: TRBJ2-7
v_gene: TRBV11-2
CDR3aa: CASRRTSGYEQYF
CDR3nt: TGTGCCAGCAGACGGACTAGCGGTTACGAGCAGTACTTC

abundance: NA
d_gene: NA
j_gene: TRBJ2-7
v_gene: TRBV7-8
CDR3aa: CASSLGRLEQYF
CDR3nt: TGTGCCAGCAGCTTGGGGCGGTTAGAGCAGTACTTC

abundance: NA
d_gene: TRBD2
j_gene: TRBJ2-1
v_gene: TRBV19
CDR3aa: CASGGSYNEQFF
CDR3nt: TGTGCCTCCGGGGGGTCCTACAATGAGCAGTTCTTC

abundance: NA
d_gene: NA
j_gene: TRBJ1-4
v_gene: TRBV11-2
CDR3aa: CASSLTGEKLFF
CDR3nt: TGTGCCAGCAGCTTAACAGGGGAAAAACTGTTTTTT

abundance: once
d_gene: NA
j_gene: TRBJ1-3
v_gene: TRBV7-2
CDR3aa: CASSPTVGNTIYF
CDR3nt: TGTGCCAGCAGCCCCACTGTAGGAAACACCATATATTTT

abundance: NA
d_gene: NA
j_gene: TRBJ2-1
v_gene: TRBV10-1
CDR3aa: CASSDQLGSNEQFF
CDR3nt: TGCGCCAGCAGTGATCAGTTGGGGAGCAATGAGCAGTTCTTC

abundance: NA
d_gene: NA
j_gene: TRBJ2-6
v_gene: TRBV18
CDR3aa: CASSPTGSGANVLTF
CDR3nt: TGTGCCAGCTCGCCTACAGGGTCTGGGGCCAACGTCCTGACTTTC

abundance: NA
d_gene: NA
j_gene: TRBJ2-3
v_gene: TRBV28
CDR3aa: CASSLPLGSFIDTQYF
CDR3nt: TGTGCCAGCAGTTTACCCCTCGGGAGCTTTATAGATACGCAGTATTTT

abundance: NA
d_gene: TRBD1
j_gene: TRBJ2-1
v_gene: TRBV7-9
CDR3aa: CASSPRGLGYNEQFF
CDR3nt: TGTGCCAGCAGCCCCAGGGGGCTGGGCTACAATGAGCAGTTCTTC

abundance: NA
d_gene: NA
j_gene: TRBJ1-1
v_gene: TRBV7-9
CDR3aa: CASTPRTQGTEAFF
CDR3nt: TGTGCCAGCACCCCTAGAACGCAGGGCACTGAAGCTTTCTTT

abundance: NA
d_gene: NA
j_gene: TRBJ1-1
v_gene: TRBV27
CDR3aa: CASSFQTGATEAFF
CDR3nt: TGTGCCAGCAGTTTCCAGACAGGTGCCACTGAAGCTTTCTTT

abundance: NA
d_gene: TRBD1
j_gene: TRBJ1-5
v_gene: TRBV2
CDR3aa: CASSKGWGQGTGQPQHF
CDR3nt: TGTGCCAGCAGCAAAGGGTGGGGACAGGGGACGGGTCAGCCCCAGCATTTT

abundance: NA
d_gene: NA
j_gene: TRBJ2-2
v_gene: TRBV7-2
CDR3aa: CASGPGAGELFF
CDR3nt: TGTGCCAGCGGTCCGGGGGCCGGGGAGCTGTTTTTT

abundance: NA
d_gene: TRBD2
j_gene: TRBJ2-2
v_gene: TRBV5-4
CDR3aa: CASKLAGAGELFF
CDR3nt: TGTGCCAGCAAATTAGCGGGAGCCGGGGAGCTGTTTTTT

abundance: few
d_gene: NA
j_gene: TRBJ2-2
v_gene: TRBV10-1
CDR3aa: CASSDRDTGELFF
CDR3nt: TGCGCCAGCAGTGACAGGGACACCGGGGAGCTGTTTTTT

abundance: NA
d_gene: NA
j_gene: TRBJ2-7
v_gene: TRBV28
CDR3aa: CASSPGLYEAYEQYF
CDR3nt: TGTGCCAGCAGCCCCGGACTCTACGAGGCCTACGAGCAGTACTTC